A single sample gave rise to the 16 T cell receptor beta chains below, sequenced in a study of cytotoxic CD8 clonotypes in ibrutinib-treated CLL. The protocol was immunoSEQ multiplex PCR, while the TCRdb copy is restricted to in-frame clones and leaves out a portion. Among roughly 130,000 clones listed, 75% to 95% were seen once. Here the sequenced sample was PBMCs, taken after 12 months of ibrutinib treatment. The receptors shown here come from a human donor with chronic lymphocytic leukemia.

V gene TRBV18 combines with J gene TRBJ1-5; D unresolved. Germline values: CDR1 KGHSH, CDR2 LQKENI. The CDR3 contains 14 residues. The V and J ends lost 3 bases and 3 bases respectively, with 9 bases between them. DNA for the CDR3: TGTGCCAGCTCACCGCGACAAGACAATCAGCCCCAGCATTTT. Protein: CASSPRQDNQPQHF.

The CDR3 region is CASSRREVADTGELFF. DNA for the CDR3: TGTGCCAGCAGTCGTAGGGAGGTCGCGGACACCGGGGAGCTGTTTTTT. This chain uses TRBV16 with TRBJ2-2; D possibly corresponds to TRBD2 (6 bases). Germline lookup yields CDR1 KGHSY and CDR2 FQNENV. With 6 bases removed from V and 3 bases from J, the gap between germline ends came to 17 bases. This CDR3 has 16 residues. Drawing the rest from reference TRBV16 and TRBJ2-2, the complete variable domain is GEEVAQTPKHLVRGEGQKAKLYCAPIKGHSYVFWYQQVLKNEFKFLISFQNENVFDETGMPKERFSAKCLPNSPCSLEIQATKLEDSAVYFCASSRREVADTGELFFGEGSRLTVL.

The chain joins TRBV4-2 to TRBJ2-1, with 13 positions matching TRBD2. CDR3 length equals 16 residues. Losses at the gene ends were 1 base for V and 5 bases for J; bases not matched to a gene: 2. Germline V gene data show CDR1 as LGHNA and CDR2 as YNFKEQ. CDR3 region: CASSQAGLAGDNEQFF. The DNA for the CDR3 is TGTGCCAGCAGCCAAGCCGGACTAGCGGGAGACAATGAGCAGTTCTTC.

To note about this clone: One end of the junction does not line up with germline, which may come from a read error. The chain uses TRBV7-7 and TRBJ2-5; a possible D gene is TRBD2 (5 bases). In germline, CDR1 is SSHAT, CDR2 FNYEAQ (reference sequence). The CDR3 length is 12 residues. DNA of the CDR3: TGTGCTAGCAGCTCTAGCAGTGAGACCCAGTACTTC. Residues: CASSSSSETQYF.

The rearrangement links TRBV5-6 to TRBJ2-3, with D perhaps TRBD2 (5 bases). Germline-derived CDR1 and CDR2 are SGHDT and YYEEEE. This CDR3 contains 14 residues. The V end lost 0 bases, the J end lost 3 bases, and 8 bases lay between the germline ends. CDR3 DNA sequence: TGTGCCAGCAGCTTGGCCTCGGGGACAGATACGCAGTATTTT. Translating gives CASSLASGTDTQYF.

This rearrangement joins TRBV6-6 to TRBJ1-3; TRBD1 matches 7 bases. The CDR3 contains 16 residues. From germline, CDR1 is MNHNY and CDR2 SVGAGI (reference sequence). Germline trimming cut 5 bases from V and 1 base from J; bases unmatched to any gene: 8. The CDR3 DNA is TGTGCCAGCAGTCAGGGACAGTTTTTTTCTGGAAACACCATATATTTT. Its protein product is CASSQGQFFSGNTIYF.

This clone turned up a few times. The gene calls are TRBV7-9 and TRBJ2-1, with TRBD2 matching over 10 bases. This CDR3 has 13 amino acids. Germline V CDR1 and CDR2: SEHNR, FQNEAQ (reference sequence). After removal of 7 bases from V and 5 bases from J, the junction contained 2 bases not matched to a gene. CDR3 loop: CASNGLADNEQFF. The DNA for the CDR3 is TGTGCCAGCAACGGACTAGCGGACAATGAGCAGTTCTTC. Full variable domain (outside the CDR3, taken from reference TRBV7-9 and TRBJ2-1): DTGVSQNPRHKITKRGQNVTFRCDPISEHNRLYWYRQTLGQGPEFLTYFQNEAQLEKSRLLSDRFSAERPKGSFSTLEIQRTEQGDSAMYLCASNGLADNEQFFGPGTRLTVL.

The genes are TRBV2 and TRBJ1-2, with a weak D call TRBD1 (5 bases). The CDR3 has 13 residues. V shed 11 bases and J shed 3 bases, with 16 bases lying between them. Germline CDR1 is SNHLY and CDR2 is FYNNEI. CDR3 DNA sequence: TGTGCCGGAGACAGTAACCACTACTATGGCTACACCTTC. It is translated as CAGDSNHYYGYTF.

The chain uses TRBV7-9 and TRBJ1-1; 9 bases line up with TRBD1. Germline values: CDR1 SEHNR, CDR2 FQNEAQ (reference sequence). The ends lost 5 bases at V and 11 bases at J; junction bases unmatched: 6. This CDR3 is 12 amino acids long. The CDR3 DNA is TGTGCCAGCAGCCACGTACAGGGGGCGGCTTTCTTT. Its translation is CASSHVQGAAFF. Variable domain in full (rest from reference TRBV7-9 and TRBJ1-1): DTGVSQNPRHKITKRGQNVTFRCDPISEHNRLYWYRQTLGQGPEFLTYFQNEAQLEKSRLLSDRFSAERPKGSFSTLEIQRTEQGDSAMYLCASSHVQGAAFFGQGTRLTVV.

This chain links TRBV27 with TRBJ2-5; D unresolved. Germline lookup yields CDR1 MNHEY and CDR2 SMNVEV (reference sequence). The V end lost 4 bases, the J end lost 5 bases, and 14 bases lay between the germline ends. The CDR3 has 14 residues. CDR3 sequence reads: CASSWRSKGETQYF. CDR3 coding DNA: TGTGCCAGCAGTTGGAGATCCAAAGGGGAGACCCAGTACTTC.

CDR3 region: CSVEVSGSTDTQYF. CDR3 sequence (DNA): TGCAGCGTTGAAGTGTCAGGGAGCACAGATACGCAGTATTTT. The chain combines TRBV29-1 with TRBJ2-3; D perhaps matches TRBD1 (5 bases). Germline V CDR1 and CDR2: SQVTM, ANQGSEA. The germline V and J ends were trimmed by 1 base and 0 bases, with 8 bases remaining between them. The CDR3 runs to 14 residues.

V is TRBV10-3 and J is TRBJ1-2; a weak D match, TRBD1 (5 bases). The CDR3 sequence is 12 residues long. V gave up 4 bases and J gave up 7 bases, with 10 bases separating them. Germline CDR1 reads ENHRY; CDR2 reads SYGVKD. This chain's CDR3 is CAISVEGAGYTF. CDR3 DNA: TGTGCCATCAGTGTGGAAGGGGCTGGCTACACCTTC.

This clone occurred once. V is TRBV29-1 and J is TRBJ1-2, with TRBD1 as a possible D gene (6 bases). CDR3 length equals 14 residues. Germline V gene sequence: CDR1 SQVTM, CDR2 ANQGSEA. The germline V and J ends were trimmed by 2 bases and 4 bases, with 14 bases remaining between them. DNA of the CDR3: TGCAGCGTTGAAAGGGACATCGGAAGCTATGGCTACACCTTC. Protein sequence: CSVERDIGSYGYTF.

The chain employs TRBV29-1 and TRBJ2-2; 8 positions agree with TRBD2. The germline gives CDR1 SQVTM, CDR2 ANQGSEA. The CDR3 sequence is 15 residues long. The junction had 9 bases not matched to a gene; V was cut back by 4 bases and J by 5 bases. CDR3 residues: CSVGFREGQTGELFF. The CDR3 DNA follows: TGCAGCGTTGGTTTTCGGGAGGGCCAGACCGGGGAGCTGTTTTTT.

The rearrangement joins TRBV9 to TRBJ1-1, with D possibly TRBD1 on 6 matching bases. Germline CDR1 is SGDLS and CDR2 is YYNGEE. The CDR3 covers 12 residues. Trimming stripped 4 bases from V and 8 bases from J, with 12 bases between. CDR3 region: CASSKQTGEAFF. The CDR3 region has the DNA TGTGCCAGCAGCAAACAGACAGGAGAAGCTTTCTTT.

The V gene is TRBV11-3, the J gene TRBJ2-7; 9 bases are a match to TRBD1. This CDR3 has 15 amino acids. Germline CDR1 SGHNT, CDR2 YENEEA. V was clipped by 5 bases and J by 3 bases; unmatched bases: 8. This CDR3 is CASSPGQGNIYEQYF. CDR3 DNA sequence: TGTGCCAGCAGCCCCGGACAGGGGAATATCTACGAGCAGTACTTC.